This TCR beta chain is from a study of tumor and adjacent non-tumor tissue in lung cancer. Study-wide background: Histology: about twelve adenocarcinoma, 2 squamous cell carcinoma, 1 small cell lung cancer. Regarding the study as a whole: Normal lung showed higher cumulative top 100 clone frequency than tumor. Compared with tumor, normal lung showed significantly lower TCR diversity.

The template was RNA from unsorted bulk tissue. This non-tumor lung sample came from over 3 cm beyond the tumor edge. Chemotherapy-naive patients with new lung cancer underwent thoracic surgery in China, August–late 2014. TCRbeta libraries were built with three rounds of nested PCR, modified from ARM-PCR. TCRdb re-derived calls from the multiplex PCR reads in MiXCR, one entry per CDR3 protein. This repertoire shows about 98,000 distinct CDR3 sequences, around three quarters found once; its top ten account for about 31%. In regard to this clonotype: Antigen unknown.

Trimming stripped 5 bases from V and 2 bases from J, with 13 bases between. Looked up from germline, CDR1 is WSHSY and CDR2 is SAAADI. This CDR3 contains 15 residues. This chain joins TRBV10-2 and TRBJ2-1; tentatively, D is TRBD2 (5 bases). Specimen: distant non-tumor lung tissue. The source of this sequence is a man in his 60s with small cell lung cancer. CDR3 residues: CASSRDKGAYNEQFF. The CDR3 DNA sequence: TGCGCCAGCAGTCGTGACAAGGGAGCCTACAATGAGCAGTTCTTC.